These 22 T cell receptor beta chains were sequenced from one sample in a study of blood T cell repertoires in COVID-19. The assay was immunoSEQ multiplex PCR, and TCRdb's table has in-frame clones only and misses some. The table has over 100,000 clones, approximately 86% seen once. The sequenced sample was peripheral blood. Source of these receptors: a woman aged 50 to 60 with COVID-19, enrolled during active disease.

The CDR3 here is CASSQVRSLAKNIQYF. The CDR3 DNA sequence: TGTGCCAGCAGCCAAGTCCGGTCCCTAGCCAAAAACATTCAGTACTTC. The chain joins TRBV3-1 (or the pseudogene TRBV3-2) to TRBJ2-4; the D is unclear. This CDR3 has 16 residues. Germline loops: CDR1 LGHDT, CDR2 YNNKEL (reference sequence). V dropped 1 base and J dropped 0 bases, with 10 bases sitting between them.

The rearrangement joins TRBV2 to TRBJ2-7; no definite D call. This CDR3 comprises 12 residues. Germline V gene lookup returns CDR1 SNHLY and CDR2 FYNNEI. V was cut by 10 bases and J by 0 bases, with 10 bases left in between. CDR3 sequence (DNA): TGTGCCACAAGAGGAGACTCCTACGAGCAGTACTTC. The encoded protein is CATRGDSYEQYF.

The table lists this clone with a few counts. The genes are TRBV5-1 and TRBJ1-4; 10 bases are shared with TRBD1. Unmatched junction bases numbered 4, after V lost 4 bases and J lost 7 bases. Germline CDR1 and CDR2: SGHRS and YFSETQ. This CDR3 is built from 14 residues. CDR3 coding DNA: TGCGCCAGCAGCACCAGGACAGGGGGTGAAAAACTGTTTTTT. Protein product: CASSTRTGGEKLFF.

The J gene is TRBJ1-2, the V gene TRBV6-1; the D gene is possibly TRBD1 (6 bases). The CDR3 runs 16 residues. Germline CDR1 reads MNHNS; CDR2 reads SASEGT. The V gene lost 3 bases and the J gene lost 1 base, with 15 bases spanning the gap. The CDR3 is CASSDDAGVFNYGYTF. In DNA form, the CDR3 reads TGTGCCAGCAGTGATGACGCAGGGGTCTTTAACTATGGCTACACCTTC.

The chain combines TRBV1 with TRBJ1-5. TRBV1 is a listed pseudogene. The CDR3 is 16 residues long. The CDR3, as DNA: TGCACCAGCAGCTATTGCGGGAGTTCTTTCAATCAGCCCCAGCATTTT. Protein sequence: CTSSYCGSSFNQPQHF.

The table lists this clone with a few counts. The gene calls are TRBV5-5 and TRBJ2-1; TRBD2 matches at 7 bases. The junction had 13 bases not matched to a gene; V was cut back by 1 base and J by 9 bases. This CDR3 comprises 16 residues. Germline-derived CDR1 and CDR2 are SGHKS and YYEKEE (reference sequence). Here the CDR3 reads CASSLLSGREVGEQFF. CDR3 sequence (DNA): TGTGCCAGCAGCTTGCTGTCAGGACGGGAGGTGGGTGAGCAGTTCTTC.

This chain connects TRBV7-9 to TRBJ1-1, with D perhaps TRBD1 (5 bases). V gave up 7 bases and J gave up 1 base, with 10 bases separating them. Germline values: CDR1 SEHNR, CDR2 FQNEAQ (reference sequence). The CDR3 totals 13 residues. The CDR3 region has the DNA TGTGCCAGCAACCAACAGGAGAACACTGAAGCTTTCTTT. Protein sequence: CASNQQENTEAFF.

The chain is built from TRBV3-1 (or the pseudogene TRBV3-2) and TRBJ2-5, with 9 bases identical to TRBD1. This CDR3 is 15 amino acids long. V shed 3 bases and J 2 bases; nucleotides not matched to a gene: 4. Germline V gene data show CDR1 as LGHDT and CDR2 as YNNKEL (reference sequence). The CDR3 reads CASSQGGTGQETQYF. The CDR3 region has the DNA TGTGCCAGCAGCCAGGGAGGGACAGGGCAAGAGACCCAGTACTTC.

The V and J genes are TRBV3-1 (or the pseudogene TRBV3-2) and TRBJ2-4, with D tentatively TRBD2 (6 bases). Trimming took off 1 base at V and 8 bases at J, with 12 bases between the two ends. Germline CDR1 reads LGHDT; CDR2 reads YNNKEL (reference sequence). This CDR3 has 14 amino acids. The CDR3 protein is CASSQATPGDIQYF. The CDR3 bases are TGTGCCAGCAGCCAAGCAACCCCGGGGGACATTCAGTACTTC.

The chain has TRBV3-1 (or the pseudogene TRBV3-2) and TRBJ1-2; D uncertain. Germline V gives CDR1 LGHDT, CDR2 YNNKEL (reference sequence). The CDR3 is 14 residues long. V was pared by 4 bases and J by 3 bases, with 12 bases between. CDR3 amino acids: CASSPSGRYYGYTF. The CDR3 nucleotides are TGTGCCAGCAGCCCATCGGGGAGGTACTATGGCTACACCTTC.

The rearrangement uses TRBV6-4 and TRBJ1-2, with 9 bases that match TRBD1. The ends lost 10 bases at V and 4 bases at J; junction bases unmatched: 4. The CDR3 consists of 12 residues. Looked up from germline, CDR1 is MRHNA and CDR2 is SNTAGT. CDR3 sequence reads: CATWDRVYGYTF. The CDR3 nucleotides read TGTGCCACCTGGGACAGGGTCTATGGCTACACCTTC.

The genes are TRBV28 and TRBJ1-2; D is perhaps TRBD1 (5 bases). The germline V gene has CDR1 MDHEN and CDR2 SYDVKM. V dropped 7 bases and J dropped 3 bases, with 15 bases sitting between them. The CDR3 totals 14 residues. In nucleotides, the CDR3 is TGTGCCAGCACCTTCATGGGGCTACACTATGGCTACACCTTC. This gives the protein CASTFMGLHYGYTF.

This rearrangement joins TRBV6-5 to TRBJ1-1; D remains unclear. V was shortened by 6 bases and J by 6 bases, with 14 bases between the two germline ends. Per the germline V gene, CDR1 is MNHEY and CDR2 is SVGAGI. The CDR3 consists of 13 residues. The CDR3 bases are TGTGCCAGCAGACCGACATTTGTTTCTGAAGCTTTCTTT. It translates to CASRPTFVSEAFF.

CDR3 in DNA: TGTGCCAGCAGCGCCCGGGGACAGGGGTCCAACAATGAGCAGTTCTTC. Translation: CASSARGQGSNNEQFF. This rearrangement joins TRBV5-6 to TRBJ2-1; 10 nucleotides align to TRBD1. The CDR3 is 16 residues long. Germline CDR1 reads SGHDT; CDR2 reads YYEEEE. Losses at the gene ends were 4 bases for V and 5 bases for J; bases not matched to a gene: 9.

The chain uses TRBV4-1 and TRBJ2-6; 8 nucleotides agree with TRBD1. There are 18 residues in the CDR3. Germline loops: CDR1 MGHRA, CDR2 YSYEKL. V was clipped by 5 bases and J by 0 bases; unmatched bases: 9. CDR3 in DNA: TGCGCCAGCAGCTCCAGGGGGCGCAGTGACTCTGGGGCCAACGTCCTGACTTTC. Translation: CASSSRGRSDSGANVLTF.

This clone is a singleton in its sample. The CDR3 DNA follows: TGTGCCAGCAGCTTAGATTCCCAGGGCATCTACGAGCAGTACTTC. Its translation: CASSLDSQGIYEQYF. The V call is TRBV11-3, the J call TRBJ2-7; maybe TRBD1 (5 bases). The CDR3 is made up of 15 amino acids. Germline loops: CDR1 SGHNT, CDR2 YENEEA. V lost 0 bases, J lost 3 bases, and 12 bases lay in between.

The rearrangement joins TRBV5-1 to TRBJ1-2, with 7 bases identical to TRBD1. Germline trimming cut 4 bases from V and 2 bases from J; bases unmatched to any gene: 5. From germline, CDR1 is SGHRS and CDR2 YFSETQ. This CDR3 contains 14 residues. The CDR3, as DNA: TGCGCCAGCAGCCTAGGGACAGCAAACTATGGCTACACCTTC. This gives the protein CASSLGTANYGYTF.

V and J are TRBV5-6 and TRBJ2-2; a weak D match, TRBD1 (6 bases). The CDR3 totals 14 residues. Trimming removed 9 bases at V and 0 bases at J, with 12 bases between. From germline, CDR1 is SGHDT and CDR2 YYEEEE. The CDR3 region has the DNA TGTGCCACCAGTTACAGGGCGAACACCGGGGAGCTGTTTTTT. It yields the protein CATSYRANTGELFF. The variable domain in full, completed from reference TRBV5-6 and TRBJ2-2, reads DAGVTQSPTHLIKTRGQQVTLRCSPKSGHDTVSWYQQALGQGPQFIFQYYEEEERQRGNFPDRFSGHQFPNYSSELNVNALLLGDSALYLCATSYRANTGELFFGEGSRLTVL.

The rearrangement links TRBV27 to TRBJ1-2, with no clear D. The V gene lost 6 bases and the J gene lost 6 bases, with 14 bases spanning the gap. Germline-derived CDR1 and CDR2 are MNHEY and SMNVEV (reference sequence). The CDR3 is 13 residues long. The CDR3 reads CASRETLGNGYTF. CDR3 nucleotides: TGTGCCAGCAGGGAAACTCTCGGGAATGGCTACACCTTC.

The chain carries TRBV19 and TRBJ1-4; D is undetermined. The CDR3 is made up of 11 amino acids. Between the trimmed V and J ends, which lost 4 bases and 8 bases, there was a span of 5 bases. CDR1 is LNHDA and CDR2 is SQIVND in the germline V gene (reference sequence). CDR3 residues: CASSRAEKLFF. The CDR3 region has the DNA TGTGCCAGTAGTAGGGCGGAAAAACTGTTTTTT.

The chain is built from TRBV13 and TRBJ1-1; D gene ambiguous. V was shortened by 6 bases and J by 10 bases, with 12 bases between the two germline ends. Germline lookup yields CDR1 PRHDT and CDR2 FYEKMQ (reference sequence). The CDR3 covers 11 residues. CDR3 coding DNA: TGTGCCAGCAGTTCGGGTCCGACAGCTTTCTTT. This codes for CASSSGPTAFF.

This clone was seen once. This chain joins TRBV5-4 and TRBJ1-2, with TRBD1 matching over 7 bases. Germline CDR1 SGHNT, CDR2 YYREEE (reference sequence). There are 11 residues in the CDR3. Trimming cost V 8 bases and J 7 bases; bases outside gene matches: 5. The CDR3 sequence is CARSTGFGYTF. The CDR3 DNA reads TGTGCCAGATCGACAGGGTTTGGCTACACCTTC.